This TCR beta chain is drawn from a study of CD8 T cells in Susac syndrome (dated by TCRdb to between 2018 and 2021). About the investigation overall: Of the Susac syndrome patients who were sequenced, about 6 had clinically active disease and 8 or 9 were in clinical remission. The study used repertoire sequencing to test whether antigen drove CD8+ T cell activation and differentiation in Susac syndrome. The clonality of the CD8+ T cell repertoire was compared across approximately 11 healthy donors, some 14 Susac syndrome patients and around 16 multiple sclerosis patients. Susac syndrome patients were therapy-naive, on corticosteroids (some also receiving IVIg), or on IVIg alone at blood withdrawal.

V is cut by 4 bases and J by 1 base, and the space between the germline ends is 7 bases. The CDR3, from cysteine to phenylalanine, totals 13 residues. The DNA shown is the 39-base CDR3, in frame from base 1. For CDR1 and CDR2, the germline V gene (reference sequence) lists GTSNPN and SVGIG. RNA was extracted using the RNeasy kit, and roughly 0.45 to 1 ug of the RNA was reverse transcribed with random hexamers. The immunoSEQ multiplex PCR assay, covering 54 Vbeta and 13 Jbeta segments, was used to amplify TCR beta CDR3 regions. PCR amplification bias was corrected using a synthetic template baseline for primer optimization and computational correction. In the original analysis: Reads were annotated to V, D and J genes according to IMGT and were analyzed with immunoSEQ Analyzer, with only productive sequences retained. To calculate clonality, Shannon entropy was normalized by log2 of the number of productive unique sequences and then subtracted from one. For each patient and control, public and private clones were evaluated among the 100 most prevalent clones. Clones were defined as Susac-specific if absent from the healthy and MS cohorts, from under 1,200 published viral clones and from other ImmuneACCESS disease sequences. TCRdb reworked the public reads: Q25 trimming with fastp, MiXCR clone assembly, productive beta chains retained. Each record represents a unique CDR3 protein, reported with the most common genes and DNA among its rows. TCRdb's processing, not the study's, gives the V and J calls here. This sample has 100,000 to 150,000 distinct CDR3 sequences in its table, and about 94% of those were observed once. The ten most abundant clones make up about 0.2% of the sample.

Peripheral blood CD8+ and CD4+ T cells from healthy donors, Susac syndrome patients and multiple sclerosis patients were profiled by high-throughput TCR beta sequencing. Recently defined diagnostic criteria for definite or probable disease were met by the Susac syndrome patients. Bulk CD8+ and CD4+ T cells were purified by magnetic negative isolation, while CD8+ TEMRA cells were enriched using FACS. Blood was collected in EDTA tubes and processed within 24 hours, with PBMCs isolated through density gradient centrifugation. PBMCs destined for TCR sequencing were cryopreserved in liquid nitrogen and later thawed in a 37 °C water bath. The sorted or isolated CD4+, CD8+ and CD8+ TEMRA cells had a purity of 90% or higher. The study at large found these results: In the total CD8+ and CD8+ TEMRA repertoires, around 17 and five Susac-specific public clones, respectively, were identified. Susac syndrome CD8+ repertoires showed clonal expansion, highest in CD8+ TEMRA cells and greater in clinically active than remitting patients. The number of individuals in the TCR sequencing and HLA analysis was recognized as being relatively small.

As for this clonotype: It has no known antigen specificity. Base qualities are not recorded, but no much larger clone differs from it by a single base.

This receptor was identified in a human donor with Susac syndrome. Sequenced: CD8+ T cells from PBMCs. The rearranged segments are TRBV30 and TRBJ2-2; tentative D gene TRBD1, with 6 bases matching. The CDR3 sequence is CAWTQGNTGELFF. The nucleotides are TGTGCCTGGACACAGGGGAACACCGGGGAGCTGTTTTTT.